This T cell receptor (beta chain) was sequenced in a study of T cells in Graves' hyperthyroidism and ophthalmopathy. Overall study results and limits: Blood also carried most thyroid clonotypes expanded above 0.001.

The CDR3 contains 15 residues. Germline V CDR1 and CDR2: SNHLY, FYNNEI. Turning to this clonotype: Its matching antigen is unknown. This may arise from a read error, as a much more abundant clone is one base away.

Lactation, pregnancy, other autoimmune disease or uncontrolled infection excluded patients. Diagnoses were established using clinical symptoms, serum thyroxine and TRAb, thyroid ultrasound and orbital computed tomography. Researchers amplified the TCR beta CDR3 regions from RNA transcripts. HTBI primers were used for first-round RT-PCR of the TCR CDR3. Via MiXCR, TCRdb re-called the multiplex PCR reads, giving one row per CDR3 protein. Of 300,000 to 450,000 distinct CDR3 sequences listed, approximately 15% were seen once; the top ten hold roughly 9.6%. Sequencing used blood. The receptor was derived from an older woman with Graves' hyperthyroidism. This chain joins TRBV2 and TRBJ2-5; D is unresolved. CDR3 sequence (DNA): TGTGCCGGCAGTGCTTCCGGAGCGTTCCAAGAGACCCAGTACTTC. It encodes CAGSASGAFQETQYF.